This TCR beta chain was captured by sequencing in a study of blood T cell repertoires in COVID-19. Study details: Sites across the United States, Italy and Spain contributed samples from acute and convalescent COVID-19. The analysed material was cDNA or gDNA that came from T cells, B-cell-depleted T cells, or PBMCs.

V lost 6 bases to trimming and J lost 6 bases, with 17 bases between them. The CDR3 runs to 14 residues. Germline values: CDR1 MDHEN, CDR2 SYDVKM. Per the authors' pipeline: Amplification of reference gene primers provided the estimated nucleated cell counts. Method: immunoSEQ multiplex PCR; TCRdb's copy keeps in-frame clones and lacks some. That table furnishes V, J and clone size, whereas the DNA furnished D and trimming. The sample lists over 20,000 clones, more than 70% occurring once. The J gene is TRBJ1-1, the V gene TRBV28; D gene unclear. The sequenced sample consisted of peripheral blood. The receptor was isolated from a human donor in a cohort sampled during active COVID-19. The CDR3 bases are TGTGCCAGCAGCCCCCCAGAAGGTGGAGCTGAAGCTTTCTTT. This translates into CASSPPEGGAEAFF.